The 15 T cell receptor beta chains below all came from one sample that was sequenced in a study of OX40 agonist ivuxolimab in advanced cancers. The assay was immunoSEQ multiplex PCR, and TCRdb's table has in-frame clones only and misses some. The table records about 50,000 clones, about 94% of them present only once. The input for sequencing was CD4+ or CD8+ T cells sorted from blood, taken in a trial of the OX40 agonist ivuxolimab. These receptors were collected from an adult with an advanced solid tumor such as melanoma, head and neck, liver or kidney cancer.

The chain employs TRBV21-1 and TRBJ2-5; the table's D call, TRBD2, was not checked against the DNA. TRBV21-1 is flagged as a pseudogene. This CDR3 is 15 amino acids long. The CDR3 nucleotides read TGTGCCGGAGGGGCAGGAAGACCGTACCAAGAGACCCAGTACTTC. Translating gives CAGGAGRPYQETQYF.

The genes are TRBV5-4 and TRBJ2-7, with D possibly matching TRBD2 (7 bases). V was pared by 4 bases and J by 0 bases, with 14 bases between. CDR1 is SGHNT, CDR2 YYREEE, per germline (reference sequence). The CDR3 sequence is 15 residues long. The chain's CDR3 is CASSLGGGSSYEQYF. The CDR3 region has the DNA TGTGCCAGCAGCCTGGGAGGGGGTTCCTCCTACGAGCAGTACTTC.

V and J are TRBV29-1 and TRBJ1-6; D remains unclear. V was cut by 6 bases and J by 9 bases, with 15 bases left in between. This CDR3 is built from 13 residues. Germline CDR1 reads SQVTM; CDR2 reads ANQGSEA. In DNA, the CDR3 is TGCAGCGTGACCGTCCACTTAAGTTCACCCCTCCACTTT. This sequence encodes CSVTVHLSSPLHF.

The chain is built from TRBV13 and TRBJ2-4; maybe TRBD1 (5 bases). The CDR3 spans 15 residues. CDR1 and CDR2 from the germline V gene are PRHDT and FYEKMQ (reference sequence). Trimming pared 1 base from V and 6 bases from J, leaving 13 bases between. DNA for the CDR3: TGTGCCAGCAGCTTAGTGACGGCAGGGTTAAACATTCAGTACTTC. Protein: CASSLVTAGLNIQYF. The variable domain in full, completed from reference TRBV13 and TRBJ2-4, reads AAGVIQSPRHLIKEKRETATLKCYPIPRHDTVYWYQQGPGQDPQFLISFYEKMQSDKGSIPDRFSAQQFSDYHSELNMSSLELGDSALYFCASSLVTAGLNIQYFGAGTRLSVL.

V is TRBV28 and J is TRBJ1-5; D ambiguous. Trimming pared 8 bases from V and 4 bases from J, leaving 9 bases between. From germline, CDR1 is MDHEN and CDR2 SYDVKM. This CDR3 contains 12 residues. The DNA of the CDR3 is TGTGCCAGCGGCGGGGATAATCAGCCCCAGCATTTT. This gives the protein CASGGDNQPQHF. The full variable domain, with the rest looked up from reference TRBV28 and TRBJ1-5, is DVKVTQSSRYLVKRTGEKVFLECVQDMDHENMFWYRQDPGLGLRLIYFSYDVKMKEKGDIPEGYSVSREKKERFSLILESASTNQTSMYLCASGGDNQPQHFGDGTRLSIL.

CDR3 nucleotides: TGTGCCACCACCCCGGGACAGGGGTCGGAAAAACTGTTTTTT. It is translated as CATTPGQGSEKLFF. V usage is TRBV19 and J usage is TRBJ1-4, with 10 positions matching TRBD1. Germline lookup yields CDR1 LNHDA and CDR2 SQIVND (reference sequence). This CDR3 spans 14 amino acids. V dropped 10 bases and J dropped 8; count of bases not matched to a gene: 10.

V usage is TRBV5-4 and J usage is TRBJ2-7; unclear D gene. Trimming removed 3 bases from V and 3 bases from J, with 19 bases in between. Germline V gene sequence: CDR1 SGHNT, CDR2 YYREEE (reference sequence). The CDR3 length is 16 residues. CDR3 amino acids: CASSYMVLKYDYEQYF. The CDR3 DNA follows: TGTGCCAGCAGCTATATGGTACTTAAATACGACTACGAGCAGTACTTC.

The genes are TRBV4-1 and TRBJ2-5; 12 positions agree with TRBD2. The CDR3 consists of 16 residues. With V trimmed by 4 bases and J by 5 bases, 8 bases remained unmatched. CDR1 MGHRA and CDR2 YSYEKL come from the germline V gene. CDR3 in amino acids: CASSRRLAGDAETQYF. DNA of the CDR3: TGCGCCAGCAGCCGACGACTAGCGGGAGATGCGGAGACCCAGTACTTC.

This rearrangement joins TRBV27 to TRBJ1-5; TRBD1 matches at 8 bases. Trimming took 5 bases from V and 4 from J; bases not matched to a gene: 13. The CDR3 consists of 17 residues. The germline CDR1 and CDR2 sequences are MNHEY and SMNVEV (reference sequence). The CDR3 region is CASSLGQGPPPNQPQHF. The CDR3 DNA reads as TGTGCCAGCAGTCTTGGACAGGGTCCCCCCCCTAATCAGCCCCAGCATTTT.

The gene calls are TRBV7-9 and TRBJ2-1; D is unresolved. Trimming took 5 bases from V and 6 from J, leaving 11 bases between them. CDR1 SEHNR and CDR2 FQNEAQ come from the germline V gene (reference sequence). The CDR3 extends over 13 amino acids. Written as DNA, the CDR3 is TGTGCCAGCAGCGGATCCTGGGGCAATGAGCAGTTCTTC. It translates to CASSGSWGNEQFF.

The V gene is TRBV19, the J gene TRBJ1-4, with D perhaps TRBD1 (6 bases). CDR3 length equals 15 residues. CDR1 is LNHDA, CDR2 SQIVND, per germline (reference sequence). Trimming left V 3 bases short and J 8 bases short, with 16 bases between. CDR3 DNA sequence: TGTGCCAGTAGTATGAGAAGCAGGGGCGGGGAAAAACTGTTTTTT. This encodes CASSMRSRGGEKLFF.

CDR3: CASSMRDSYEQYF. The CDR3 coding sequence is TGTGCCAGCAGTATGAGGGACTCCTACGAGCAGTACTTC. The V gene is TRBV6-6, the J gene TRBJ2-7; perhaps TRBD2 as D (5 bases). Deletions cut 5 bases from V and 0 bases from J, with 8 bases between. The germline gives CDR1 MNHNY, CDR2 SVGAGI (reference sequence). CDR3 size: 13 residues.

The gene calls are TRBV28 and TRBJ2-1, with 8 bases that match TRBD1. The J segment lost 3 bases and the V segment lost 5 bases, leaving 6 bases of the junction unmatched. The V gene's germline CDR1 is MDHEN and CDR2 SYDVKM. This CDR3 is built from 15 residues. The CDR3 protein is CASSIRTGIYNEQFF. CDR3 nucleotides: TGTGCCAGCAGTATACGGACAGGGATCTACAATGAGCAGTTCTTC.

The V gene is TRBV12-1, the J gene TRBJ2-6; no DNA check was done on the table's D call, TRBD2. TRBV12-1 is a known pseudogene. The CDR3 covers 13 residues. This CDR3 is CASSFRGANVLTF. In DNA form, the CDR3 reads TGTGCCAGCAGCTTTCGGGGGGCCAACGTCCTGACTTTC.

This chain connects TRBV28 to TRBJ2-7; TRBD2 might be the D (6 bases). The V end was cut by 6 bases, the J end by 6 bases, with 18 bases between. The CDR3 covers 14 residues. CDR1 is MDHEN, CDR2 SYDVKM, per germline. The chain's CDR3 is CASSRIPGGIEQYF. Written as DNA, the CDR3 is TGTGCCAGCAGCCGTATACCTGGCGGGATCGAGCAGTACTTC.